This record covers a single T cell receptor (beta chain). The repertoire was sequenced with immunoSEQ multiplex PCR; TCRdb's copy has only in-frame clones and lacks some. The table records about 70,000 clones, 75% to 95% of them present only once. Trimming took 4 bases from V and 4 from J; bases not matched to a gene: 11. The CDR3 totals 15 residues. The germline gives CDR1 SGHRS, CDR2 YFSETQ. These data originate in a study of T cell changes during pregnancy in multiple sclerosis. This TCR was recovered from a female donor with multiple sclerosis, enrolled in a pregnancy study. The V gene is TRBV5-1, the J gene TRBJ2-7; 7 nucleotides agree with TRBD2. The specimen comprised peripheral blood, sampled in the first trimester of pregnancy. CDR3: CASSEERLAVYEQYF. CDR3 nucleotide sequence: TGCGCCAGCAGCGAGGAGCGGCTAGCGGTGTACGAGCAGTACTTC.